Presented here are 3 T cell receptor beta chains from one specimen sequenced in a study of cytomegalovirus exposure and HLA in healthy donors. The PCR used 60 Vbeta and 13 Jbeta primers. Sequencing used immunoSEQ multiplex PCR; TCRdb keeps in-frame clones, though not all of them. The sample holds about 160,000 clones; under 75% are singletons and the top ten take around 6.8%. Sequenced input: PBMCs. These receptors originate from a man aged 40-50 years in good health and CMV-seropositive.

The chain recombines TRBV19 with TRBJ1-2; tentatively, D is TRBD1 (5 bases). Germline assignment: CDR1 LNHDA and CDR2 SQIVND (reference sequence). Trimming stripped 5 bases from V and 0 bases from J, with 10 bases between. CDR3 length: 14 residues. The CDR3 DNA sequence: TGTGCCAGTAGTCCGACGGGGGCTAACTATGGCTACACCTTC. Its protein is CASSPTGANYGYTF.

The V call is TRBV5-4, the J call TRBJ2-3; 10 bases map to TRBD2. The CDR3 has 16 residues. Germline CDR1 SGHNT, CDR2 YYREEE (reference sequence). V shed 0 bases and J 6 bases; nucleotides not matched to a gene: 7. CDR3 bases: TGTGCCAGCAGCTTGGGAGCTAGCGGGGGAGGGGATACGCAGTATTTT. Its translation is CASSLGASGGGDTQYF.

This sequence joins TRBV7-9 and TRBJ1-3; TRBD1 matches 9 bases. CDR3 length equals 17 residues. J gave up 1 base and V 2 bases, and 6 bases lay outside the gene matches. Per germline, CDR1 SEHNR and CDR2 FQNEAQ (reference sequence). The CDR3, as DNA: TGTGCCAGCAGCTTAAGGAAGACAGGGGGATCTGGAAACACCATATATTTT. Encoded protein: CASSLRKTGGSGNTIYF.